This entry concerns a single TCR beta chain. Its antigen is still unknown. Germline V lookup: CDR1 SGHRS, CDR2 YFSETQ. With 3 bases removed from V and 6 bases from J, the gap between germline ends came to 16 bases. This CDR3 is 14 amino acids long. This specimen comes from a study of cytomegalovirus exposure and HLA in healthy donors. The PCR had 60 Vbeta and 13 Jbeta primers. In the authors' methods: A follow-up analysis tallied around 80 million unique TCR beta chains, about 11 million shared. The method was immunoSEQ multiplex PCR; TCRdb's version includes in-frame clones alone and lacks a portion of them. V and J calls and clone size come straight from that table; D and trimming were deduced from the DNA. The data show fewer than 150,000 clones, around 82% seen once. Findings of the study overall: Among the CMV-associated chains, three were confirmed in vitro as specific for CMV antigens. Rare TCR sequences dominated, though some public TCRs recurred in many donors.

The receptor's source is a woman aged 40 to 55 in good health and CMV-seropositive. The sample comprised PBMCs. This chain connects TRBV5-1 to TRBJ2-7; D uncertain. CDR3 amino acids: CASSSNMARGEQYF. The CDR3 DNA reads as TGCGCCAGCAGCTCCAACATGGCCAGAGGCGAGCAGTACTTC. Supplemented by reference TRBV5-1 and TRBJ2-7, the full variable domain reads KAGVTQTPRYLIKTRGQQVTLSCSPISGHRSVSWYQQTPGQGLQFLFEYFSETQRNKGNFPGRFSGRQFSNSRSEMNVSTLELGDSALYLCASSSNMARGEQYFGPGTRLTVT.